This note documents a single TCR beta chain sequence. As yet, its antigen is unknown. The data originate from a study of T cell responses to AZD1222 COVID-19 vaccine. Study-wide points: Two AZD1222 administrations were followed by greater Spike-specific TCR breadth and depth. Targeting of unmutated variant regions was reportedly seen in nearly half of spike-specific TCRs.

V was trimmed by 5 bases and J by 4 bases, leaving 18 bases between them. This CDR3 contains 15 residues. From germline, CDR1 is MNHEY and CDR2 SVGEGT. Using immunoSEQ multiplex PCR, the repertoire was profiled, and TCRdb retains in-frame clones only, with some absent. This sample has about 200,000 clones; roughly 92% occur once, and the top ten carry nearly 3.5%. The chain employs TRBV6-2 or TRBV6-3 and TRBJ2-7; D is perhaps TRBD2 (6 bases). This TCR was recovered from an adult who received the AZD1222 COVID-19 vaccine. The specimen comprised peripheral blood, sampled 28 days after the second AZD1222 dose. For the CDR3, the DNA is TGTGCCAGCAGTCCGCCGGGACCCGGGGGATACGAGCAGTACTTC. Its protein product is CASSPPGPGGYEQYF.